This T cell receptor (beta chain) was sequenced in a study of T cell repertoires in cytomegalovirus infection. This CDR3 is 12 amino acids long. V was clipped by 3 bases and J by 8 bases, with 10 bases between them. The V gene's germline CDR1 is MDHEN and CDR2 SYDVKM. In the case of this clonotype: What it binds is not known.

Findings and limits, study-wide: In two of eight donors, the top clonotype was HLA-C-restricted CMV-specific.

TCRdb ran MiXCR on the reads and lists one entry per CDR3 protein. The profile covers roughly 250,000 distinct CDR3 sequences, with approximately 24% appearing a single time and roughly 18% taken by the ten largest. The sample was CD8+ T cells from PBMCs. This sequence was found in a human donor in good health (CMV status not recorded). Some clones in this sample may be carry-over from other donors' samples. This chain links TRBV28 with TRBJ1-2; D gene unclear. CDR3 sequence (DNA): TGTGCCAGCAGTTTTGTAGGGCCCGGCTACACCTTC. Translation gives CASSFVGPGYTF.